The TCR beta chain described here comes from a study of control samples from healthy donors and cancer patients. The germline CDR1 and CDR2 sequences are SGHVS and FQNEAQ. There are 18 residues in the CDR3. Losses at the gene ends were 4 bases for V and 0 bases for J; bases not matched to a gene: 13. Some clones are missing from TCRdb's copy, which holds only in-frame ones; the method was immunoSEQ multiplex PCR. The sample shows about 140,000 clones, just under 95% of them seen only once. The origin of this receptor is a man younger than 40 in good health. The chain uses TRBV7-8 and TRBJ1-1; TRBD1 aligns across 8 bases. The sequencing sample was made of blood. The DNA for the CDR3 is TGTGCCAGCAGCTCCTACAGGGGGACTAAGCCCATGAACACTGAAGCTTTCTTT. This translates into CASSSYRGTKPMNTEAFF.